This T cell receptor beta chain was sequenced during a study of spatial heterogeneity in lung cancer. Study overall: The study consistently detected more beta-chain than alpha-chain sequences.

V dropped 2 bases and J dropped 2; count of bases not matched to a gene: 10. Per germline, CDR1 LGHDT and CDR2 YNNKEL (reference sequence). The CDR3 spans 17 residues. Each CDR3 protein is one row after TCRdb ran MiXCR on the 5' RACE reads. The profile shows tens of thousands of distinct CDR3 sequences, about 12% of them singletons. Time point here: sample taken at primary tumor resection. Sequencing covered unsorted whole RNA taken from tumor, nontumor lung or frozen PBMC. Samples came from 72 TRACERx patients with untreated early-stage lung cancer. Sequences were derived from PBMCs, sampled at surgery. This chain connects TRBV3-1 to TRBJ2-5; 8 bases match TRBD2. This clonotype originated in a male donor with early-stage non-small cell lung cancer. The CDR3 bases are TGTGCCAGCAGCCAACTCGGGCTAGCGGGCAATCAAGAGACCCAGTACTTC. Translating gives CASSQLGLAGNQETQYF.